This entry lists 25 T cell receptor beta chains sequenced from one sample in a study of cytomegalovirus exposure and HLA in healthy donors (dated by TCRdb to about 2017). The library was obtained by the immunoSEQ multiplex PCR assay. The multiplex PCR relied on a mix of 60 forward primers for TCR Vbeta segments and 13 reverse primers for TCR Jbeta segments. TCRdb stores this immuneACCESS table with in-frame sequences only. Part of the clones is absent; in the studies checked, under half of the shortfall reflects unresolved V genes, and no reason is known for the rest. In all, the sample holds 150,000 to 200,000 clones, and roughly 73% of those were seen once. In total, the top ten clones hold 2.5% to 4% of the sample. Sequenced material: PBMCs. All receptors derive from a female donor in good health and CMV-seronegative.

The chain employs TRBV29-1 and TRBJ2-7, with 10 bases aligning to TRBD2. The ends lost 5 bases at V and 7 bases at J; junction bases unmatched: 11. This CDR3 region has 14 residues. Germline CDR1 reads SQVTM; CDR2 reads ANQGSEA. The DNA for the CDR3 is TGCAGCGTTATATTGGGGACTAGCGAGCGGGAGCAGTACTTC. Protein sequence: CSVILGTSEREQYF.

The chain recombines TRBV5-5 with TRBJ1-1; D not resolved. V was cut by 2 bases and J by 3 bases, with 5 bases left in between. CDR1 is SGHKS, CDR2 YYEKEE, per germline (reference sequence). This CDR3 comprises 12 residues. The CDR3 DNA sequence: TGTGCCAGCAGCTTTGGCTACACTGAAGCTTTCTTT. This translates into CASSFGYTEAFF. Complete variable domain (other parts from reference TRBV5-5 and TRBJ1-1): DAGVTQSPTHLIKTRGQQVTLRCSPISGHKSVSWYQQVLGQGPQFIFQYYEKEERGRGNFPDRFSARQFPNYSSELNVNALLLGDSALYLCASSFGYTEAFFGQGTRLTVV.

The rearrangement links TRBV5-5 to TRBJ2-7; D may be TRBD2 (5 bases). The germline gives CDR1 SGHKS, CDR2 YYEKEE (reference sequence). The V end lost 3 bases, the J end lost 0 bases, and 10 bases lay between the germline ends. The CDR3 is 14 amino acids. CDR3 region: CASSSAGGSYEQYF. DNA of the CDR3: TGTGCCAGCAGCTCCGCTGGAGGCTCCTACGAGCAGTACTTC.

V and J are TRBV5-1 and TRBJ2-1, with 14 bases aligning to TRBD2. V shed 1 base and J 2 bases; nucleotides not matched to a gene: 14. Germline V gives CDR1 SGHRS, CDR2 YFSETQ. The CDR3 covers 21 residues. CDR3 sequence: CASSLTPNLRLAGGAYNEQFF. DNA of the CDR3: TGCGCCAGCAGCTTGACCCCAAATCTTCGACTAGCGGGAGGGGCCTACAATGAGCAGTTCTTC.

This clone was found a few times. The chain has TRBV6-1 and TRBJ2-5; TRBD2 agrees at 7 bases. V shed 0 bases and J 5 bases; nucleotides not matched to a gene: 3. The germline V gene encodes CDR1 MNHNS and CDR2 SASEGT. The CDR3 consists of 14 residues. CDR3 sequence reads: CASSEAGGGETQYF. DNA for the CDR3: TGTGCCAGCAGTGAAGCGGGGGGAGGGGAGACCCAGTACTTC.

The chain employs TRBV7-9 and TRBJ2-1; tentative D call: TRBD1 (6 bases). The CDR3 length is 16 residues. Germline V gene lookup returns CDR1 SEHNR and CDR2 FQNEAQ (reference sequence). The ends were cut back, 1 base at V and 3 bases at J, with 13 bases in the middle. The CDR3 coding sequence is TGTGCCAGCAGCTTAGGTGGGGACATTTACTACAATGAGCAGTTCTTC. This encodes CASSLGGDIYYNEQFF.

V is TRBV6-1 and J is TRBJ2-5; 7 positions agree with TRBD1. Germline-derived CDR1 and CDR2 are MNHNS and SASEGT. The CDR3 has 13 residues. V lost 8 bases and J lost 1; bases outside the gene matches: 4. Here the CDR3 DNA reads TGTGCCAGCGCAGGGGGTAGCCAAGAGACCCAGTACTTC. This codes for CASAGGSQETQYF.

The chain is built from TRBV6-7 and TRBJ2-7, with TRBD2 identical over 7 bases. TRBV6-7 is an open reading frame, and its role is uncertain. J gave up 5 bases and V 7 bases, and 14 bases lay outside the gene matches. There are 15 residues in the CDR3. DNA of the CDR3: TGTGCCAGCACCAAGGGGCGGGAGCGGCTCCACGAGCAGTACTTC. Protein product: CASTKGRERLHEQYF.

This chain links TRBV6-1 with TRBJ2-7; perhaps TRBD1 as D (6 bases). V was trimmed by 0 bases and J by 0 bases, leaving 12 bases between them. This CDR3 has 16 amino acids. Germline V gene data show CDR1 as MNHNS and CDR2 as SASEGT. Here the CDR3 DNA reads TGTGCCAGCAGTGAAGCCCCGGACAGTTCCTCCTACGAGCAGTACTTC. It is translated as CASSEAPDSSSYEQYF.

CDR3 sequence (DNA): TGTGCCAGCAGCTTAGCATGGGACAGACTGGGGGACGGCGGGGAGCTGTTTTTT. Amino acid sequence: CASSLAWDRLGDGGELFF. The V and J genes are TRBV7-2 and TRBJ2-2, with 7 nucleotides matching TRBD1. CDR3 length: 18 amino acids. CDR1 is SGHTA and CDR2 is FQGNSA in the germline V gene. Trimming removed 0 bases from V and 7 bases from J; junction bases left unmatched: 14.

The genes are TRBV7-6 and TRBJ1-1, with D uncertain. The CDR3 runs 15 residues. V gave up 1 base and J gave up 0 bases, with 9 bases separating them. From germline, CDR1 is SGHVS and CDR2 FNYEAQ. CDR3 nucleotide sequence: TGTGCCAGCAGCTTAGGGTGGGGAGTGAACACTGAAGCTTTCTTT. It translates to CASSLGWGVNTEAFF.

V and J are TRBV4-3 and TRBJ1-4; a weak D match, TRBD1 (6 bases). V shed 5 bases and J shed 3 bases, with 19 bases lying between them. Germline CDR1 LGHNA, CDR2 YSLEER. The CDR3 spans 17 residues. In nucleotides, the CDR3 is TGCGCCAGCAGCTTCGGTCAGCCAGGGGCATCTAATGAAAAACTGTTTTTT. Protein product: CASSFGQPGASNEKLFF.

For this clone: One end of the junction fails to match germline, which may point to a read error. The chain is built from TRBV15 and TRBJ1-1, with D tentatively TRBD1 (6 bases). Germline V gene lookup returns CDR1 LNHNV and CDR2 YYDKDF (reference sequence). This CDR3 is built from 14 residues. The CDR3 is CTTSRGGGDTEAFF. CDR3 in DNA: TGTACCACCAGCAGAGGGGGAGGGGACACTGAAGCTTTCTTT.

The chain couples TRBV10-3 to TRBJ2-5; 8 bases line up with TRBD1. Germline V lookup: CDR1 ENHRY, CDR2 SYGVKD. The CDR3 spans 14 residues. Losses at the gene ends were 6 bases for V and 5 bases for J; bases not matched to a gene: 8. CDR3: CAIRPDRAGETQYF. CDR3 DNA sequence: TGTGCCATCAGACCGGACAGGGCGGGGGAGACCCAGTACTTC.

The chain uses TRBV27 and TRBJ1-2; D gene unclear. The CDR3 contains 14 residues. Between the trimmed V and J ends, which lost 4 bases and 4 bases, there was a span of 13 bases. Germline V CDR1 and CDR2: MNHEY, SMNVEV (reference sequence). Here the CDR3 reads CASSSQTGIYGYTF. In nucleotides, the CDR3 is TGTGCCAGCAGTTCCCAGACTGGAATCTATGGCTACACCTTC.

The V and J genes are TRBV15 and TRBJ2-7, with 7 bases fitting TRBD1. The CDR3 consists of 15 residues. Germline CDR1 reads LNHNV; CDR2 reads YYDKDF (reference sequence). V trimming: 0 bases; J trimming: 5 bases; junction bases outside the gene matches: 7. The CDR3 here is CATSRESGQANEQYF. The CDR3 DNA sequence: TGTGCCACCAGCAGAGAGTCAGGACAGGCCAACGAGCAGTACTTC.

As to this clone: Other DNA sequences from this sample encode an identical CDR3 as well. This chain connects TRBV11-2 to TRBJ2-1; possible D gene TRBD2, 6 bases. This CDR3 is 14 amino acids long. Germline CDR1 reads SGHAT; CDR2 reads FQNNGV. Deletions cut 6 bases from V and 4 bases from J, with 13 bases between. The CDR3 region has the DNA TGTGCCAGCAGTTCCCTGGCGGGGTACAATGAGCAGTTCTTC. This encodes CASSSLAGYNEQFF. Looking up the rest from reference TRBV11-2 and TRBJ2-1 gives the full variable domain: EAGVAQSPRYKIIEKRQSVAFWCNPISGHATLYWYQQILGQGPKLLIQFQNNGVVDDSQLPKDRFSAERLKGVDSTLKIQPAKLEDSAVYLCASSSLAGYNEQFFGPGTRLTVL.

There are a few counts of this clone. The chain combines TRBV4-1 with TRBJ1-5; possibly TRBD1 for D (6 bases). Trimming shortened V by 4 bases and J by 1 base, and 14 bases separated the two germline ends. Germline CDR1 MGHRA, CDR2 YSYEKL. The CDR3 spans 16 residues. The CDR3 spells CASSPEGRGSNQPQHF. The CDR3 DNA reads TGCGCCAGCAGCCCAGAGGGCAGGGGCAGCAATCAGCCCCAGCATTTT.

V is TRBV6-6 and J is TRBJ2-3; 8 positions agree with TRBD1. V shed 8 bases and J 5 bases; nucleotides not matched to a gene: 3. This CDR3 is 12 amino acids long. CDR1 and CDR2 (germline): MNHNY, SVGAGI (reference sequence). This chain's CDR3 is CASWTGLDTQYF. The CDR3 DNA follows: TGTGCCAGCTGGACAGGGTTAGATACGCAGTATTTT.

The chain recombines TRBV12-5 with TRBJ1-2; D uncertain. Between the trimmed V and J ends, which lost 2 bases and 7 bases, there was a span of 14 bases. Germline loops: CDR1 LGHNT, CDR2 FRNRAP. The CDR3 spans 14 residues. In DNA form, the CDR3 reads TGTGCTAGTGGTTTGTTCGGAGGGTCAGCTGGCTACACCTTC. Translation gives CASGLFGGSAGYTF.

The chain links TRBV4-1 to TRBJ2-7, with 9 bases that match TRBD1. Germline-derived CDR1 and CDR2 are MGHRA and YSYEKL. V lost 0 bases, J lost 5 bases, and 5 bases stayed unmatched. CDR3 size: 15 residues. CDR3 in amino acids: CASSQDRDRDDEQYF. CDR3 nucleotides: TGCGCCAGCAGCCAAGACCGGGACAGGGACGACGAGCAGTACTTC.

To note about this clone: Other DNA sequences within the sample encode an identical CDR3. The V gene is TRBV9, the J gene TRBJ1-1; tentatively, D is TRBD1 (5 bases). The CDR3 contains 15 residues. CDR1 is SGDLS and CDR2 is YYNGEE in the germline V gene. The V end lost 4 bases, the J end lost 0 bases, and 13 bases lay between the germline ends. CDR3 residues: CASSPLGGMNTEAFF. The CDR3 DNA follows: TGTGCCAGCAGCCCCTTGGGGGGAATGAACACTGAAGCTTTCTTT.

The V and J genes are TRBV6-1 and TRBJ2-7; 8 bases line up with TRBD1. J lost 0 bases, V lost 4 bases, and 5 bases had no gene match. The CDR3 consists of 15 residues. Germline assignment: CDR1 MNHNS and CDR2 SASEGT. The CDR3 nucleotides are TGTGCCAGCAGTGTGGGGACAGGCAGCTCCTACGAGCAGTACTTC. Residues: CASSVGTGSSYEQYF.

The CDR3 region is CASSPSGGGGTEAFF. CDR3 DNA: TGTGCCAGCAGCCCATCCGGAGGGGGCGGCACTGAAGCTTTCTTT. This sequence joins TRBV9 and TRBJ1-1, with 7 bases fitting TRBD1. V shed 4 bases and J 4 bases; nucleotides not matched to a gene: 10. Germline assignment: CDR1 SGDLS and CDR2 YYNGEE. This CDR3 comprises 15 residues.

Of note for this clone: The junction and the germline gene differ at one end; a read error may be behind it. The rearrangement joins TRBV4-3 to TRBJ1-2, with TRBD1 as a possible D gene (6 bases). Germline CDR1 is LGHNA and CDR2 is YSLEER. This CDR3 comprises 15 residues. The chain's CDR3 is CASSQETGYDYGHTF. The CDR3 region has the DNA TGCGCCAGCAGCCAAGAAACAGGGTACGACTATGGCCACACCTTC.